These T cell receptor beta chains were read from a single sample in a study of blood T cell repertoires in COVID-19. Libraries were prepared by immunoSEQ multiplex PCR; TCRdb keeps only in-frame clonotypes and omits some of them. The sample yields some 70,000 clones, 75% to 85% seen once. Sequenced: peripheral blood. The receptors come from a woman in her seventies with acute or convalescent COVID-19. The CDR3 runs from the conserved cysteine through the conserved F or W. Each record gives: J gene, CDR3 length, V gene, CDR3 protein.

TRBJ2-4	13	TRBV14	CASSQDRRNIQYF
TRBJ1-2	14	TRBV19	CASSSTGVGYGYTF
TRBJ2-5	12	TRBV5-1	CASSFDSETQYF
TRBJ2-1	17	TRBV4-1	CASSQLNSGKSYNEQFF
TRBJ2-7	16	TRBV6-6	CASSYPTSGSSYEQYF
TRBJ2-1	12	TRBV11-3	CASSGRDNEQFF
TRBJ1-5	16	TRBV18	CASSPPGVGSNQPQHF
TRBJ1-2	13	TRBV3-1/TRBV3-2	CASSLQGAYGYTF
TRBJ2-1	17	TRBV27	CASSLRAGGSSYNEQFF
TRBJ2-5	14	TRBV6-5	CASTPGQGFETQYF
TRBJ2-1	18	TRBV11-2	CASSLDSQTSGRANEQFF
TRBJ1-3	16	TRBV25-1	CASSEELGVGGNTIYF
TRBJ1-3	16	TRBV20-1	CSASGVGAGSGNTIYF
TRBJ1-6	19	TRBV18	CASSIGQGAPGSYNSPLHF
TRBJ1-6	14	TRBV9	CASSVDLGASPLHF
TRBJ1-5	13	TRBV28	CASSIVRNQPQHF
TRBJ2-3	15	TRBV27	CASSFSPSSTDTQYF
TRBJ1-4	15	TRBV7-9	CASSSPGHSNEKLFF
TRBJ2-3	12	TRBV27	CASSSYTDTQYF
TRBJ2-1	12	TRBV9	CASSKTGTGRFF
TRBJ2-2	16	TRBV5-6	CASSPLGRDYTGELFF
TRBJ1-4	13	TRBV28	CASSQGLVEKLFF
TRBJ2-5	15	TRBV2	CASGGEGGRQETQYF
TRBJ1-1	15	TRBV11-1	CASSFHQGEGTEAFF
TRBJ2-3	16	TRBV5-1	CASSLFAGTSTDTQYF
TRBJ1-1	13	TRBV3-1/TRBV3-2	CASRLQPSPEAFF
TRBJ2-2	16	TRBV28	CASRNPSGRAVGELFF
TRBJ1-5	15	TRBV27	CASSLASGSNQPQHF
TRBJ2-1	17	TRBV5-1	CASSTRLAGGPHNEQFF
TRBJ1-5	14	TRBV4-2	CASSPDRANQPQHF
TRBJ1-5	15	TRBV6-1	CASSEQATSNQPQHF
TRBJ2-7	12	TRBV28	CASSLQGYEQYF
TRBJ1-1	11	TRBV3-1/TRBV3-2	CASSLSTEAFF
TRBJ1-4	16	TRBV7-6	CASSYPPGPAGEKLFF
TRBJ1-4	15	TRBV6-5	CASSYSGAKNEKLFF
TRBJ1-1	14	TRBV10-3	CAIKTTGSNTEAFF
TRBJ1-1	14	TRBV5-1	CASSLELRAAEAFF
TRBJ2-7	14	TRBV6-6	CASGLGQISYEQYF
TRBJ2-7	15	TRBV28	CASRSLGTVAYEQYF
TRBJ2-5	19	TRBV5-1	CASSWAGTGGASSQETQYF
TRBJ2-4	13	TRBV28	CASTSGLVDIQYF
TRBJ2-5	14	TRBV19	CASSTSGSSGTQYF
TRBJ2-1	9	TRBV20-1	CRISNEQFF
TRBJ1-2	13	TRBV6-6	CASSPGQNYGYTF
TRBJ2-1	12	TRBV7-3	CASSPGGNEQFF
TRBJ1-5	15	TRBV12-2	CASRYRGYSNQPQHF
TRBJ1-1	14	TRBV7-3	CASSRESLNTEAFF
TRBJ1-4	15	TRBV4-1	CASRAPQGAREKLFF
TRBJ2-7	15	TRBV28	CASSPRTGEVHEQYF
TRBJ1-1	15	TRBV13	CASSFAGHVYTEAFF
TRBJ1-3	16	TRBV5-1	CASSSFSTGSGNTIYF
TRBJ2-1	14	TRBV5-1	CASSLVGGVNEQFF
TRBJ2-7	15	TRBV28	CASSLNSGSSYEQYF
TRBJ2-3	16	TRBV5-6	CASSEKGGRPTDTQYF
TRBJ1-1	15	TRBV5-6	CASSRTGGWNTEAFF
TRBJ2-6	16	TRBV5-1	CASSRIQGSGANVLTF
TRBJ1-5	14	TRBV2	CACYRDRGNQPQHF
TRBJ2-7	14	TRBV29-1	CSALEAGKKYEQYF
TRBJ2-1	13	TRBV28	CASSRGSYNEQFF